Shown below are 14 T cell receptor beta chains from a single sample sequenced in a study of blood T cell repertoires in COVID-19. Repertoires were generated with immunoSEQ multiplex PCR, while TCRdb's copy carries only in-frame clones and drops some. The table records about 90,000 clones, about 89% of them present only once. The specimen sequenced was peripheral blood. The source of these receptors is a man in his fifties with COVID-19, enrolled during active disease.

A single count supports this clone. The chain joins TRBV19 to TRBJ1-5; D gene unclear. Germline V lookup: CDR1 LNHDA, CDR2 SQIVND (reference sequence). The CDR3 is made up of 15 amino acids. Trimming took 7 bases from V and 1 from J, leaving 14 bases between them. The CDR3 bases are TGTGCCAGTAACAAACGACGGGAGAGCAATCAGCCCCAGCATTTT. Protein: CASNKRRESNQPQHF. Supplemented by reference TRBV19 and TRBJ1-5, the full variable domain reads DGGITQSPKYLFRKEGQNVTLSCEQNLNHDAMYWYRQDPGQGLRLIYYSQIVNDFQKGDIAEGYSVSREKKESFPLTVTSAQKNPTAFYLCASNKRRESNQPQHFGDGTRLSIL.

This clone was detected only a few times. The chain couples TRBV6-1 to TRBJ2-7; 9 bases are shared with TRBD1. Germline-derived CDR1 and CDR2 are MNHNS and SASEGT. The CDR3 runs to 15 residues. Trimming took 2 bases from V and 5 from J; bases not matched to a gene: 7. CDR3 region: CASSELTGGTHEQYF. CDR3 DNA: TGTGCCAGCAGTGAATTGACAGGGGGAACCCACGAGCAGTACTTC.

This sequence joins TRBV29-1 and TRBJ1-1, with TRBD1 matching 9 bases. The germline V gene encodes CDR1 SQVTM and CDR2 ANQGSEA. The junction had 17 bases not matched to a gene; V was cut back by 7 bases and J by 5 bases. CDR3 length: 16 amino acids. DNA for the CDR3: TGCAGCGCTGGGGAACCGGGACAGGGCATGGGGACTGAAGCTTTCTTT. As protein: CSAGEPGQGMGTEAFF. Together with reference TRBV29-1 and TRBJ1-1, the CDR3 gives the full variable domain: SAVISQKPSRDICQRGTSLTIQCQVDSQVTMMFWYRQQPGQSLTLIATANQGSEATYESGFVIDKFPISRPNLTFSTLTVSNMSPEDSSIYLCSAGEPGQGMGTEAFFGQGTRLTVV.

This chain connects TRBV6-6 to TRBJ1-1, with TRBD1 as a possible D gene (5 bases). Germline CDR1 and CDR2: MNHNY and SVGAGI (reference sequence). The V end was cut by 2 bases, the J end by 2 bases, with 6 bases between. The CDR3 spans 13 residues. Written as DNA, the CDR3 is TGTGCCAGCAGTTACCAGGGAAACACTGAAGCTTTCTTT. The encoded protein is CASSYQGNTEAFF.

The chain links TRBV7-9 to TRBJ2-3, with 8 bases identical to TRBD2. J gave up 4 bases and V 5 bases, and 8 bases lay outside the gene matches. Germline lookup yields CDR1 SEHNR and CDR2 FQNEAQ (reference sequence). The CDR3 is 15 residues long. CDR3: CASSRRSGGSDTQYF. In nucleotides, the CDR3 is TGTGCCAGCAGCCGTCGGAGCGGGGGATCAGATACGCAGTATTTT.

The chain couples TRBV4-1 to TRBJ2-5; D ambiguous. The CDR3 extends over 14 amino acids. In germline, CDR1 is MGHRA, CDR2 YSYEKL. V lost 1 base, J lost 2 bases, and 8 bases lay in between. This chain's CDR3 is CASSQGSLQETQYF. For the CDR3, the DNA is TGCGCCAGCAGCCAAGGGAGCTTACAAGAGACCCAGTACTTC.

V is TRBV24-1 and J is TRBJ1-5; D is unclear. Deletions cut 6 bases from V and 3 bases from J, with 8 bases between. The CDR3 sequence is 13 residues long. From germline, CDR1 is KGHDR and CDR2 SFDVKD. Written as DNA, the CDR3 is TGTGCCACCAGTTCAGGTAACAATCAGCCCCAGCATTTT. Protein sequence: CATSSGNNQPQHF.

This chain joins TRBV9 and TRBJ2-3; TRBD2 agrees at 11 bases. V gave up 3 bases and J gave up 4 bases; unmatched junction bases: 7. The CDR3 extends over 16 amino acids. Per germline, CDR1 SGDLS and CDR2 YYNGEE. CDR3 DNA: TGTGCCAGCAGCGCCGTTAGCGGGGGGGACTCAGATACGCAGTATTTT. This codes for CASSAVSGGDSDTQYF.

This chain links TRBV6-6 with TRBJ1-3, with 9 bases lining up with TRBD1. V trimming: 6 bases; J trimming: 7 bases; junction bases outside the gene matches: 1. The CDR3 runs 12 residues. CDR1 and CDR2 from the germline V gene are MNHNY and SVGAGI (reference sequence). CDR3 sequence reads: CASSGQGNTIYF. DNA of the CDR3: TGTGCCAGCAGCGGACAGGGGAACACCATATATTTT.

By proportion, this clone is medium-sized (0.01 to 0.1%). The CDR3 DNA is TGTGCCAGCAGGGGCCAGGGCTACGGTAATTCACCCCTCCACTTT. It translates to CASRGQGYGNSPLHF. The J gene is TRBJ1-6, the V gene TRBV2; D is perhaps TRBD1 (5 bases). V was clipped by 6 bases and J by 6 bases, with 15 bases between them. Looked up from germline, CDR1 is SNHLY and CDR2 is FYNNEI. The CDR3 covers 15 residues.

V is TRBV5-1 and J is TRBJ2-7, with a tentative D call TRBD1 (5 bases). This CDR3 contains 15 residues. Germline lookup yields CDR1 SGHRS and CDR2 YFSETQ. V lost 1 base and J 8 bases, leaving 19 bases between the germline ends. The CDR3 is CASSLSSQGGSKQYF. In nucleotides, the CDR3 is TGCGCCAGCAGCTTGTCGAGTCAGGGTGGTTCAAAGCAGTACTTC.

The chain employs TRBV19 and TRBJ1-1; maybe TRBD1 (5 bases). V lost 4 bases, J lost 5 bases, and 11 bases lay in between. The germline CDR1 and CDR2 sequences are LNHDA and SQIVND (reference sequence). The CDR3 is 13 amino acids. The CDR3 region has the DNA TGTGCCAGTAGTACAGGGCGGGAGACTGAAGCTTTCTTT. This codes for CASSTGRETEAFF. The full variable domain, with the rest looked up from reference TRBV19 and TRBJ1-1, is DGGITQSPKYLFRKEGQNVTLSCEQNLNHDAMYWYRQDPGQGLRLIYYSQIVNDFQKGDIAEGYSVSREKKESFPLTVTSAQKNPTAFYLCASSTGRETEAFFGQGTRLTVV.

The table lists this clone with a count of one. The chain recombines TRBV5-8 with TRBJ1-1; D is possibly TRBD1 (5 bases). The CDR3 loop spans 15 amino acids. CDR1 SGHTS and CDR2 YDEGEE come from the germline V gene. Trimming left V 4 bases short and J 1 base short, with 14 bases between. The CDR3 reads CASSPRTPSNTEAFF. The CDR3 DNA reads TGTGCCAGCAGCCCTCGGACACCATCGAACACTGAAGCTTTCTTT.

The chain carries TRBV5-1 and TRBJ2-7, with D unclear. V lost 1 base and J 1 base, leaving 6 bases between the germline ends. This CDR3 comprises 13 residues. Germline loops: CDR1 SGHRS, CDR2 YFSETQ. The DNA for the CDR3 is TGCGCCAGCAGCTTGACAGCTTCCTACGAGCAGTACTTC. Protein sequence: CASSLTASYEQYF.